This T cell receptor beta chain emerged from a study of blood T cell repertoires in COVID-19. Study details: Sites in the United States, Italy and Spain provided acute and convalescent COVID-19 samples. The analysed material was cDNA or gDNA that came from T cells, B-cell-depleted T cells, or PBMCs.

Original processing methods: Cell counts per sample came from amplifying reference gene primers. TCRdb keeps only in-frame clones here, not all; method: immunoSEQ multiplex PCR. The V and J calls and clone size were taken over from that table, and D and trimming were inferred from the DNA. This sample yields approximately 300,000 clones, of which roughly 90% are seen a single time; approximately 4% belongs to the top ten. Germline lookup yields CDR1 KGHSH and CDR2 LQKENI. This CDR3 region has 13 residues. Trimming removed 5 bases from V and 6 bases from J; junction bases left unmatched: 3. This chain joins TRBV18 and TRBJ1-5, with 8 nucleotides matching TRBD1. The TCR was taken from a woman in her 50s with active or convalescent COVID-19. The sample comprised peripheral blood. The CDR3 nucleotides read TGTGCCAGCTCAAGACAGGGGAGTCAGCCCCAGCATTTT. Its translation: CASSRQGSQPQHF.